The clone carrying this T cell receptor beta chain was seen only once. Its target is unknown. The ends were cut back, 6 bases at V and 0 bases at J, with 15 bases in the middle. Germline V lookup: CDR1 KGHSH, CDR2 LQKENI. The CDR3 consists of 16 residues. TCRdb processed the RT-PCR reads anew with MiXCR; each CDR3 protein has one entry. The sample contains about 180,000 distinct CDR3 sequences, about 10% of which appear only once. The source of the sample is a study of response to subunit inactivated influenza vaccine. General study results and limits: There was a suggestion from the authors that each seasonal influenza vaccination recruits few new T cells.

The V call is TRBV18, the J call TRBJ2-1; tentatively, D is TRBD2 (5 bases). The receptor's source is a man aged 45-65 years who received an inactivated influenza vaccine. The sample consisted of non-naive T cells sorted from PBMCs, taken on the day of vaccination. CDR3 nucleotide sequence: TGTGCCAGCTCCCTTAACGGGGTGAGCTCCTACAATGAGCAGTTCTTC. Translated, it gives CASSLNGVSSYNEQFF.